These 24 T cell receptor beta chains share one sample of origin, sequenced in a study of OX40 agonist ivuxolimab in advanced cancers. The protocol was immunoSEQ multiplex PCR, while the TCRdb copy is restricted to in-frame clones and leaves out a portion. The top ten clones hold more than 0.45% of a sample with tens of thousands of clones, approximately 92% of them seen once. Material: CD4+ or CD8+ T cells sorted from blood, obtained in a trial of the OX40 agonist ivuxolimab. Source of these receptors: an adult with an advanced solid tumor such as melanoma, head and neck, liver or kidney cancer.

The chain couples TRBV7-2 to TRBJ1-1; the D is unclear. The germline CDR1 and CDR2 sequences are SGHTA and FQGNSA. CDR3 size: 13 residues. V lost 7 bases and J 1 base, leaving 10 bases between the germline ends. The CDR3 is CASNFPPNTEAFF. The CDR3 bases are TGTGCCAGCAACTTCCCCCCGAACACTGAAGCTTTCTTT.

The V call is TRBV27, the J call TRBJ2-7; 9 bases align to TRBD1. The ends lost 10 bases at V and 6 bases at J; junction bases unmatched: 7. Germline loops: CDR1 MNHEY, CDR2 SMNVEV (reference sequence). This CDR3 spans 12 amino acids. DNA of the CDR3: TGTGCCACAAGGACAGGGGATCTCGAGCAGTACTTC. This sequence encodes CATRTGDLEQYF.

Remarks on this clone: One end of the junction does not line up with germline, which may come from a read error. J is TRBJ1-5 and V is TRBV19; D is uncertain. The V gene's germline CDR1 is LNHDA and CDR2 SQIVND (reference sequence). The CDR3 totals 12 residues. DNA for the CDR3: TGTGCCAGTAGTCTATACAGCTCTCCCCCAATTTTT. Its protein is CASSLYSSPPIF. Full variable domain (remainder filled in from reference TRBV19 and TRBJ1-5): DGGITQSPKYLFRKEGQNVTLSCEQNLNHDAMYWYRQDPGQGLRLIYYSQIVNDFQKGDIAEGYSVSREKKESFPLTVTSAQKNPTAFYLCASSLYSSPPIFGDGTRLSIL.

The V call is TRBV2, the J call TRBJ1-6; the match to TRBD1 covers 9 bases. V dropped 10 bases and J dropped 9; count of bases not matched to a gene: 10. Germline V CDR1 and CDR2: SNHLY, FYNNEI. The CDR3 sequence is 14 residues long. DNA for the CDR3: TGTGCCACCAAATCCGGGACAGGGAGTTCACCCCTCCACTTT. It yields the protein CATKSGTGSSPLHF.

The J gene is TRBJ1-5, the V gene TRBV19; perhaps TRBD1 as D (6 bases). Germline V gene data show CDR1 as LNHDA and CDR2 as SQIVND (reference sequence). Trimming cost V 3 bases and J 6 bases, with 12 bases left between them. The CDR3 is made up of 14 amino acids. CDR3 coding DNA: TGTGCCAGTAGTATTGGACAGAAAAGTCAGCCCCAGCATTTT. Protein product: CASSIGQKSQPQHF.

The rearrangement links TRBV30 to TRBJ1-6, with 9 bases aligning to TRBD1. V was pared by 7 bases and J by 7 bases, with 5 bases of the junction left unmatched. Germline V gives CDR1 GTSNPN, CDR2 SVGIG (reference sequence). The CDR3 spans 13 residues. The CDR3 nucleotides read TGTGCCTTAACAGGGGGCGGAAATTCACCCCTCCACTTT. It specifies CALTGGGNSPLHF.

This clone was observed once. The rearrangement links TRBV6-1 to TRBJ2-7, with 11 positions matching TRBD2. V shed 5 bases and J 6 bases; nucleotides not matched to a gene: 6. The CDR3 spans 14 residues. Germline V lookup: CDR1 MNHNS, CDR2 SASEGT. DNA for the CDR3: TGTGCCAGCAGTCCACTAGCGGGAGTGTTCGAGCAGTACTTC. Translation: CASSPLAGVFEQYF.

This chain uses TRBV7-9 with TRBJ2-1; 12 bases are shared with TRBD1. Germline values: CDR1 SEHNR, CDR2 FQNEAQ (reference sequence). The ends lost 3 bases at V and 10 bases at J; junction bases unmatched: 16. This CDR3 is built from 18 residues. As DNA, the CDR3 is TGTGCCAGCAGCTTGACACAGTGGGCGGGACAGGGGGCTTTGGAGCAGTTCTTC. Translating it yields CASSLTQWAGQGALEQFF.

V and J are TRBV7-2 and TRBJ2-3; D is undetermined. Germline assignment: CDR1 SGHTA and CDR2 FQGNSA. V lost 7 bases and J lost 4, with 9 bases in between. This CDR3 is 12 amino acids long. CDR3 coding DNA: TGTGCCAGCAACAGTAGCCCAGATACGCAGTATTTT. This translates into CASNSSPDTQYF.

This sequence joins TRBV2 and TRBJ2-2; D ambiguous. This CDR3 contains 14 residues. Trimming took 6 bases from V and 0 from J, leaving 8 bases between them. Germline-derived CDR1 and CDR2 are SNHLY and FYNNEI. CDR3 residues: CASSRTTNTGELFF. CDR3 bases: TGTGCCAGCAGCAGGACGACGAACACCGGGGAGCTGTTTTTT.

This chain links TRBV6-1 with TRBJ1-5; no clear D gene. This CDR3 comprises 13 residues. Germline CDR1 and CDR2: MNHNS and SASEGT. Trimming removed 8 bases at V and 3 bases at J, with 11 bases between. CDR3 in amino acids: CASDNGINQPQHF. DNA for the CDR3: TGTGCCAGCGACAACGGAATCAATCAGCCCCAGCATTTT.

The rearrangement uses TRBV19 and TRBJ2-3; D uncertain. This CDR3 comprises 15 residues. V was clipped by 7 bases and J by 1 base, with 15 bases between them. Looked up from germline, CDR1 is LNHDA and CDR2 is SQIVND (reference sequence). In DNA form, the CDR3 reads TGTGCCAGTAACCCCAGAACCCTGGGCACAGATACGCAGTATTTT. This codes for CASNPRTLGTDTQYF.

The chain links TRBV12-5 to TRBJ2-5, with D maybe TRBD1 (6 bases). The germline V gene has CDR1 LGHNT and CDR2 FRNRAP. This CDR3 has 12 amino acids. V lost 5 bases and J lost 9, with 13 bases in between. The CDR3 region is CASGGSTGSQYF. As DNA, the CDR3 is TGTGCTAGTGGTGGGAGCACAGGGTCCCAGTACTTC.

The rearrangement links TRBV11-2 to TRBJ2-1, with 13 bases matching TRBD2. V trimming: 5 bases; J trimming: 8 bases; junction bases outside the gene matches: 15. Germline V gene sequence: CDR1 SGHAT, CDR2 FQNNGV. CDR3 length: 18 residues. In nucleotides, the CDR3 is TGTGCCAGCAGCCCAATCGCCAGGACTAGCGGGAGAGTGTATGAGCAGTTCTTC. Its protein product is CASSPIARTSGRVYEQFF.

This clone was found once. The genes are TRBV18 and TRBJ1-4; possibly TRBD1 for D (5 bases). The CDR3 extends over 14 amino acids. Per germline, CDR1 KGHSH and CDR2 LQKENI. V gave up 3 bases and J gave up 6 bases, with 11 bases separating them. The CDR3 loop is CASSPRGTDEKLFF. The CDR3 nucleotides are TGTGCCAGCTCACCGAGGGGTACGGATGAAAAACTGTTTTTT.

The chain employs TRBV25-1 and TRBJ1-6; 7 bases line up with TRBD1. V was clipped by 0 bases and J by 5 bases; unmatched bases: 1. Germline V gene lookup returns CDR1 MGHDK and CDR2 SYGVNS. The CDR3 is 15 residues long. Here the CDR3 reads CASSEYDRDNSPLHF. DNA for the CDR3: TGTGCCAGCAGTGAATACGACAGGGATAATTCACCCCTCCACTTT.

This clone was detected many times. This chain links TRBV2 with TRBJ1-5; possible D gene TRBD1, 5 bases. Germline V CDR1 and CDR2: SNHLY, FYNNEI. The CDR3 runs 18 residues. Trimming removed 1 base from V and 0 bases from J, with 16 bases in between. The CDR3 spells CASSEGGGLGDSNQPQHF. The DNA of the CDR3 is TGTGCCAGCAGTGAAGGTGGTGGGCTAGGGGATAGCAATCAGCCCCAGCATTTT. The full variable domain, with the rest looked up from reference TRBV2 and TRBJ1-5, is EPEVTQTPSHQVTQMGQEVILRCVPISNHLYFYWYRQILGQKVEFLVSFYNNEISEKSEIFDDQFSVERPDGSNFTLKIRSTKLEDSAMYFCASSEGGGLGDSNQPQHFGDGTRLSIL.

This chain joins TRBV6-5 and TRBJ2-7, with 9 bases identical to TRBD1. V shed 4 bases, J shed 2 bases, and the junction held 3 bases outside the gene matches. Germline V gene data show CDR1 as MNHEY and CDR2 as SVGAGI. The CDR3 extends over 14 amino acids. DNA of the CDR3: TGTGCCAGCAGTTGGGGACAGGGCACCTACGAGCAGTACTTC. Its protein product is CASSWGQGTYEQYF.

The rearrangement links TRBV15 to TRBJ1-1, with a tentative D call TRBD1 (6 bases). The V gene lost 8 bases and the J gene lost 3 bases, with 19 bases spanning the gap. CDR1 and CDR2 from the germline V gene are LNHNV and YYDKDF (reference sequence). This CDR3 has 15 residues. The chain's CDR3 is CATVATKGGDTEAFF. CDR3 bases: TGTGCCACCGTAGCCACGAAGGGGGGGGACACTGAAGCTTTCTTT.

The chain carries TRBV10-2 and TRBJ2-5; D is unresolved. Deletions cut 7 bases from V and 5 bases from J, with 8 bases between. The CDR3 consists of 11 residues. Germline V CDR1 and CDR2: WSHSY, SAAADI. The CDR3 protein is CASTDGETQYF. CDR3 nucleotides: TGCGCCAGCACCGATGGGGAGACCCAGTACTTC.

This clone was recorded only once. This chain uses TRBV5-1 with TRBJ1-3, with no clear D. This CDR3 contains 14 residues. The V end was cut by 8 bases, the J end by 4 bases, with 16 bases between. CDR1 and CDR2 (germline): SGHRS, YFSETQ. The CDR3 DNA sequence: TGCGCCAGGACTAAGGCTGCGGTCGGAAACACCATATATTTT. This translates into CARTKAAVGNTIYF.

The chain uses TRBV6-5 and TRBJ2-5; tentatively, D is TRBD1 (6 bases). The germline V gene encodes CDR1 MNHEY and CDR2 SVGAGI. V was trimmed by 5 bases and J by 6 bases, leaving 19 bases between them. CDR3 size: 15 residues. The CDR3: CASSRRTVSRKTQYF. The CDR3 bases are TGTGCCAGCAGTCGCCGGACAGTGTCAAGGAAGACCCAGTACTTC.

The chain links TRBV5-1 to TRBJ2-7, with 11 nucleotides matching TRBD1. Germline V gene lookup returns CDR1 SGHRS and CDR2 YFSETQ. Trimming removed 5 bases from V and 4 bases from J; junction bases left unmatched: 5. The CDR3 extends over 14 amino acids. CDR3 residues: CASRLGQGAYEQYF. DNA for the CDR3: TGCGCCAGCAGGTTAGGACAGGGGGCGTACGAGCAGTACTTC.

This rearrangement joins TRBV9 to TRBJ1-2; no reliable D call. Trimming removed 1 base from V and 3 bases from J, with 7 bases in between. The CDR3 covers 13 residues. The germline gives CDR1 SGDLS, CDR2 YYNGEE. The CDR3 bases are TGTGCCAGCAGCGTACGGGGAGACTATGGCTACACCTTC. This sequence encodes CASSVRGDYGYTF.